This T cell receptor (beta chain) is drawn from a study of blood T cells in healthy people across ages. The wider study: About one barcoded beta molecule per two T cells was captured by template switching. Points from the study as a whole: The recorded TCR beta diversity per million T cells decreased in a roughly linear manner with age.

Every donor contributed around 10 milliliters of peripheral blood by blood draw. Each sample yielded at least 6 million isolated PBMCs. The second PCR ran 7 to 11 cycles with a sample-barcoded 5' primer and J-beta primers. TCRdb reprocessed the 5' RACE reads via MiXCR and lists one record per CDR3 protein. The sample comprises 1.5 million to 2 million distinct CDR3 sequences, 28% of which are singletons, and 7.7% rests with the top ten. There are 16 residues in the CDR3. Losses at the gene ends were 6 bases for V and 0 bases for J; bases not matched to a gene: 10. Germline V gene lookup returns CDR1 DFQATT and CDR2 SNEGSKA (reference sequence). There are many counts of this clonotype. Antigen: not known.

V gene TRBV20-1 combines with J gene TRBJ2-1; 8 bases line up with TRBD2. This TCR derives from a woman aged 30 to 39 in good health. The sample was blood. CDR3 in DNA: TGCAGTGCCAGAAACACAGCGGGAGTCTCCTACAATGAGCAGTTCTTC. This sequence encodes CSARNTAGVSYNEQFF.